A single sample is the source of the 4 T cell receptor beta chains below, sequenced in a study of shared clonotypes between healthy human individuals. The repertoire was sequenced with immunoSEQ multiplex PCR; TCRdb's copy has only in-frame clones and lacks some. Among hundreds of thousands of clones listed, approximately 79% were seen once. The sample consisted of memory CD4+ T cells sorted from blood. The sample's subset: CD45RA-negative fraction. The receptors stem from a woman aged 30 to 39 in good health.

This clone was detected once. The chain uses TRBV2 and TRBJ1-4; no clear D gene. In germline, CDR1 is SNHLY, CDR2 FYNNEI. This CDR3 has 13 amino acids. V was shortened by 10 bases and J by 5 bases, with 14 bases between the two germline ends. This CDR3 is CATLGGLNEKLFF. The CDR3 bases are TGTGCCACCCTAGGAGGGCTCAATGAAAAACTGTTTTTT.

CDR3 residues: CSVVVGGYGYTF. Here the CDR3 DNA reads TGCAGCGTTGTCGTGGGGGGATATGGCTACACCTTC. The rearrangement joins TRBV29-1 to TRBJ1-2, with D perhaps matching TRBD1 (5 bases). This CDR3 is built from 12 residues. V was clipped by 4 bases and J by 5 bases, with 11 bases between them. Germline V gene data show CDR1 as SQVTM and CDR2 as ANQGSEA.

The chain recombines TRBV28 with TRBJ2-1, with 7 bases matching TRBD1. In germline, CDR1 is MDHEN, CDR2 SYDVKM. V lost 4 bases, J lost 4 bases, and 13 bases stayed unmatched. CDR3 length: 17 amino acids. The CDR3 DNA reads TGTGCCAGCAGTTCCCCCCTAGACAGGGAACGGTACAATGAGCAGTTCTTC. It specifies CASSSPLDRERYNEQFF.

The J gene is TRBJ1-1, the V gene TRBV6-1; D is ambiguous. The CDR3 is made up of 13 amino acids. CDR1 is MNHNS, CDR2 SASEGT, per germline. The V and J ends lost 8 bases and 5 bases respectively, with 15 bases between them. The CDR3 spells CASLMESFTEAFF. For the CDR3, the DNA is TGTGCCAGCCTCATGGAGTCCTTTACTGAAGCTTTCTTT.